This TCR beta chain is drawn from a study of blood T cells in healthy people across ages. Turning to this clonotype: Its matching antigen is unknown.

CDR1 SGHTA and CDR2 FQGNSA come from the germline V gene. With 6 bases clipped from V and 0 bases from J, the junction kept 11 bases outside the gene matches. The CDR3 length is 17 residues. A second about 7 to 11 cycle PCR used barcoded and J-beta primers. MiXCR, applied by TCRdb to the 5' RACE reads, yields one record per CDR3 protein. The sample carries hundreds of thousands of distinct CDR3 sequences, 56% recorded once. Study results and limitations: Observed TCR beta diversity per million T cells went down as age went up. This fall followed a roughly linear course with age.

The sample comprised blood. This clonotype was obtained from a man aged 40-49 years in good health. The V gene is TRBV7-2, the J gene TRBJ2-4; 7 positions agree with TRBD1. The CDR3, as DNA: TGTGCCAGCAGTTCCTCCGGGACAGTTATAGCCAAAAACATTCAGTACTTC. This sequence encodes CASSSSGTVIAKNIQYF.